These 30 T cell receptor beta chains were sequenced from one sample in a study of blood T cell repertoires in COVID-19. Sequencing was performed with immunoSEQ multiplex PCR; in TCRdb, only in-frame clones are kept and a portion is missing. The sample lists 90,000 to 120,000 clones; just over 90% were seen once. The sequenced material came from peripheral blood. The source is a man aged 60 to 69 with acute or convalescent COVID-19.

This clone was observed a handful of times. Additional DNA sequences in this sample encode the identical CDR3. The J gene is TRBJ1-2, the V gene TRBV5-1; no firm D call. Trimming left V 0 bases short and J 2 bases short, with 8 bases between. Germline V gene data show CDR1 as SGHRS and CDR2 as YFSETQ. This CDR3 region has 14 residues. CDR3 coding DNA: TGCGCCAGCAGCTTGGACCGGGGAAACTATGGCTACACCTTC. Residues: CASSLDRGNYGYTF.

The V gene is TRBV30, the J gene TRBJ1-4, with D hard to call. V shed 4 bases and J shed 8 bases, with 17 bases lying between them. Per germline, CDR1 GTSNPN and CDR2 SVGIG (reference sequence). This CDR3 region has 14 residues. The CDR3 DNA follows: TGTGCCTGGACCTCCCCCGTCGAGGGAGAAAAACTGTTTTTT. Translation: CAWTSPVEGEKLFF.

The chain is built from TRBV19 and TRBJ1-5; D is undetermined. The CDR3 totals 14 residues. V was clipped by 1 base and J by 2 bases, with 6 bases between them. The germline V gene encodes CDR1 LNHDA and CDR2 SQIVND (reference sequence). CDR3 in amino acids: CASSIVSGNQPQHF. The DNA of the CDR3 is TGTGCCAGTAGTATAGTCTCCGGCAATCAGCCCCAGCATTTT.

J is TRBJ1-1 and V is TRBV6-4; D is undetermined. The CDR3 is made up of 18 amino acids. V lost 2 bases and J lost 1, with 20 bases in between. CDR1 MRHNA and CDR2 SNTAGT come from the germline V gene. The CDR3 protein is CASSDRIGEDLTNTEAFF. CDR3 in DNA: TGTGCCAGCAGTGACAGGATAGGAGAAGACTTAACGAACACTGAAGCTTTCTTT.

The chain is built from TRBV28 and TRBJ2-1; 9 bases fit TRBD1. Germline loops: CDR1 MDHEN, CDR2 SYDVKM. The CDR3 length is 14 residues. J was trimmed by 7 bases and V by 6 bases; bases with no gene match: 7. The CDR3 region is CASRWDRAGNEQFF. CDR3 nucleotide sequence: TGTGCCAGCAGGTGGGACAGGGCTGGGAATGAGCAGTTCTTC.

On this clone: The same CDR3 is also encoded by other DNA sequences in this sample. The chain combines TRBV28 with TRBJ1-5, with D perhaps matching TRBD1 (6 bases). Looked up from germline, CDR1 is MDHEN and CDR2 is SYDVKM. The ends were cut back, 9 bases at V and 4 bases at J, with 10 bases in the middle. The CDR3 is 12 amino acids. CDR3 amino acids: CASSQGNQPQHF. CDR3 in DNA: TGTGCCAGTAGTCAGGGGAATCAGCCCCAGCATTTT.

There are a few counts of this clone. The V gene is TRBV4-1, the J gene TRBJ2-2; 7 nucleotides line up with TRBD1. Per the germline V gene, CDR1 is MGHRA and CDR2 is YSYEKL. This CDR3 is built from 16 residues. V shed 4 bases, J shed 3 bases, and the junction held 8 bases outside the gene matches. CDR3 nucleotides: TGCGCCAGCAGCCTGACAGGGACCACGTACACCGGGGAGCTGTTTTTT. Its translation: CASSLTGTTYTGELFF.

The CDR3 DNA sequence: TGTGCCAGCAGCTTAACAGGCCGGGACTTTTCACCCCTCCACTTT. It encodes CASSLTGRDFSPLHF. The chain is built from TRBV7-3 and TRBJ1-6; weak D call: TRBD1 (5 bases). Germline V gene data show CDR1 as SGHTA and CDR2 as FQGTGA. There are 15 residues in the CDR3. V was pared by 0 bases and J by 9 bases, with 12 bases between.

The chain combines TRBV19 with TRBJ1-2; D ambiguous. The CDR3 extends over 14 amino acids. Per the germline V gene, CDR1 is LNHDA and CDR2 is SQIVND (reference sequence). The ends were cut back, 6 bases at V and 4 bases at J, with 15 bases in the middle. This chain's CDR3 is CASRLSGLGYGYTF. CDR3 sequence (DNA): TGTGCCAGTAGATTGTCGGGGTTAGGCTATGGCTACACCTTC.

The chain couples TRBV30 to TRBJ2-5, with 11 positions matching TRBD2. The CDR3 contains 17 residues. Germline loops: CDR1 GTSNPN, CDR2 SVGIG (reference sequence). V shed 2 bases and J 1 base; nucleotides not matched to a gene: 9. The CDR3 reads CAWSLGGTSGFQETQYF. In nucleotides, the CDR3 is TGTGCCTGGAGTTTAGGTGGGACTAGCGGCTTCCAAGAGACCCAGTACTTC.

This chain links TRBV5-5 with TRBJ2-1; 9 nucleotides align to TRBD2. J was trimmed by 0 bases and V by 0 bases; bases with no gene match: 10. Germline CDR1 reads SGHKS; CDR2 reads YYEKEE (reference sequence). The CDR3 is 19 amino acids. In nucleotides, the CDR3 is TGTGCCAGCAGCTTGGAAGGCGGGAGGGCCTTTAGCTCCTACAATGAGCAGTTCTTC. Translation: CASSLEGGRAFSSYNEQFF.

The J gene is TRBJ1-5, the V gene TRBV19; maybe TRBD1 (6 bases). Between the trimmed V and J ends, which lost 7 bases and 4 bases, there was a span of 11 bases. The CDR3 loop spans 13 amino acids. CDR1 LNHDA and CDR2 SQIVND come from the germline V gene (reference sequence). The DNA of the CDR3 is TGTGCCAGTAACTGGGGGCCAAATCAGCCCCAGCATTTT. Amino acid sequence: CASNWGPNQPQHF.

The chain links TRBV2 to TRBJ1-4; D might be TRBD1 (6 bases). V was trimmed by 6 bases and J by 8 bases, leaving 13 bases between them. Germline V gene data show CDR1 as SNHLY and CDR2 as FYNNEI. This CDR3 has 13 amino acids. The CDR3 coding sequence is TGTGCCAGCAGGGACAGAATGGGCGAAAAACTGTTTTTT. Encoded protein: CASRDRMGEKLFF.

This chain uses TRBV24-1 with TRBJ1-2, with 7 positions matching TRBD1. CDR3 length equals 12 residues. In germline, CDR1 is KGHDR, CDR2 SFDVKD. The V gene end was trimmed by 11 bases and the J gene end by 7 bases; junction bases not matched to a gene: 9. The CDR3, as DNA: TGTGCCATTTCGACAGGGCGAAGTGGCTACACCTTC. Its protein product is CAISTGRSGYTF.

V usage is TRBV10-3 and J usage is TRBJ2-1, with 8 bases fitting TRBD1. Germline trimming cut 4 bases from V and 6 bases from J; bases unmatched to any gene: 8. Germline V gene data show CDR1 as ENHRY and CDR2 as SYGVKD. The CDR3 length is 15 residues. The CDR3, as DNA: TGTGCCATCAGTGTATCTCCTGACAGGGGCAATGAGCAGTTCTTC. Its translation is CAISVSPDRGNEQFF.

The table lists this clone with a count of one. V usage is TRBV10-3 and J usage is TRBJ2-1; 15 bases agree with TRBD2. J lost 0 bases, V lost 6 bases, and 3 bases had no gene match. Germline-derived CDR1 and CDR2 are ENHRY and SYGVKD. This CDR3 spans 17 amino acids. The CDR3 is CAISPGLAGGSYNEQFF. CDR3 DNA sequence: TGTGCCATCAGCCCGGGACTAGCGGGAGGCTCCTACAATGAGCAGTTCTTC.

The V gene is TRBV9, the J gene TRBJ2-7; 9 nucleotides match TRBD2. The junction had 13 bases not matched to a gene; V was cut back by 4 bases and J by 2 bases. The CDR3 sequence is 17 residues long. Germline assignment: CDR1 SGDLS and CDR2 YYNGEE. CDR3 in DNA: TGTGCCAGCAGCCCAAGCTCCAAGCGGGGGGCACCCTACGAGCAGTACTTC. Translation: CASSPSSKRGAPYEQYF.

The chain joins TRBV5-1 to TRBJ1-4; perhaps TRBD1 as D (5 bases). The germline CDR1 and CDR2 sequences are SGHRS and YFSETQ. Trimming left V 6 bases short and J 3 bases short, with 12 bases between. The CDR3 length is 14 residues. CDR3 sequence: CASNGGSPNEKLFF. CDR3 DNA sequence: TGCGCCAGCAACGGGGGGAGTCCTAATGAAAAACTGTTTTTT.

This sequence joins TRBV27 and TRBJ2-3; D is uncertain. CDR1 and CDR2 (germline): MNHEY, SMNVEV (reference sequence). V gave up 6 bases and J gave up 2 bases, with 12 bases separating them. CDR3 length: 14 amino acids. CDR3 in amino acids: CASSQSSHTDTQYF. As DNA, the CDR3 is TGTGCCAGCAGCCAATCATCCCACACAGATACGCAGTATTTT.

The chain has TRBV30 and TRBJ1-4, with 7 bases matching TRBD1. CDR3 length: 12 amino acids. With V trimmed by 5 bases and J by 4 bases, 1 base remained unmatched. Per germline, CDR1 GTSNPN and CDR2 SVGIG (reference sequence). CDR3 region: CAWGDSNEKLFF. CDR3 DNA sequence: TGTGCCTGGGGGGACAGTAATGAAAAACTGTTTTTT.

CDR3 protein: CASSLTGINSPLHF. The CDR3, as DNA: TGTGCCAGCAGTTTAACAGGGATTAATTCACCCCTCCACTTT. V is TRBV27 and J is TRBJ1-6; D perhaps matches TRBD1 (6 bases). Germline V gene data show CDR1 as MNHEY and CDR2 as SMNVEV (reference sequence). CDR3 length: 14 amino acids. V lost 2 bases to trimming and J lost 6 bases, with 8 bases between them.

This chain joins TRBV5-8 and TRBJ1-2; no clear D. V lost 4 bases and J 14 bases, leaving 18 bases between the germline ends. Germline assignment: CDR1 SGHTS and CDR2 YDEGEE. This CDR3 region has 12 residues. CDR3 amino acids: CASSPPGAARTF. Written as DNA, the CDR3 is TGTGCCAGCAGCCCCCCTGGAGCAGCAAGGACCTTC.

This clone was detected only once. This chain joins TRBV7-8 and TRBJ2-5; the D gene is possibly TRBD2 (6 bases). The V and J ends lost 5 bases and 5 bases respectively, with 18 bases between them. The CDR3 spans 15 residues. The germline CDR1 and CDR2 sequences are SGHVS and FQNEAQ. This chain's CDR3 is CASSPKEGLGETQYF. The CDR3 bases are TGTGCCAGCAGCCCCAAGGAGGGCTTGGGGGAGACCCAGTACTTC.

This clone was counted only a few times. The chain joins TRBV28 to TRBJ1-4; TRBD1 is a possible D gene (6 bases). The CDR3 is 14 amino acids. Trimming removed 3 bases at V and 7 bases at J, with 12 bases between. The V gene's germline CDR1 is MDHEN and CDR2 SYDVKM. Here the CDR3 DNA reads TGTGCCAGCAGTTTGACGGGGGGCGGTGAAAAACTGTTTTTT. Translated, it gives CASSLTGGGEKLFF.

The CDR3 nucleotides read TGTGCCAGCAGCTTCAAAAGCGGTGGGGGGAATGAGCAGTTCTTC. Encoded protein: CASSFKSGGGNEQFF. The gene calls are TRBV5-4 and TRBJ2-1; D possibly corresponds to TRBD2 (6 bases). Germline V CDR1 and CDR2: SGHNT, YYREEE (reference sequence). Trimming shortened V by 2 bases and J by 7 bases, and 16 bases separated the two germline ends. There are 15 residues in the CDR3.

The chain uses TRBV30 and TRBJ1-1; D might be TRBD1 (6 bases). Germline values: CDR1 GTSNPN, CDR2 SVGIG (reference sequence). With 0 bases removed from V and 4 bases from J, the gap between germline ends came to 9 bases. The CDR3 runs 13 residues. CDR3: CAWSVLGGTEAFF. In nucleotides, the CDR3 is TGTGCCTGGAGTGTACTAGGGGGCACTGAAGCTTTCTTT.

The J gene is TRBJ1-1, the V gene TRBV28; D possibly corresponds to TRBD1 (6 bases). Germline assignment: CDR1 MDHEN and CDR2 SYDVKM. CDR3 length: 14 amino acids. Trimming removed 11 bases from V and 7 bases from J, with 23 bases in between. CDR3 amino acids: CAAKAPSRGYEAFF. CDR3 nucleotide sequence: TGTGCCGCTAAAGCACCCTCTAGGGGGTATGAAGCTTTCTTT.

This clone occurred once. The rearrangement links TRBV5-1 to TRBJ2-5; 7 nucleotides agree with TRBD1. The CDR3 is 14 residues long. V shed 4 bases and J 5 bases; nucleotides not matched to a gene: 8. Germline CDR1 and CDR2: SGHRS and YFSETQ. CDR3 DNA: TGCGCCAGCAGCGCGGACAGGCCTCTGGAGACCCAGTACTTC. Encoded protein: CASSADRPLETQYF.

CDR3 residues: CASSPRRANEKLFF. CDR3 DNA sequence: TGTGCCAGCAGCCCCAGACGGGCTAATGAAAAACTGTTTTTT. This chain links TRBV6-6 with TRBJ1-4, with D unclear. The CDR3 is made up of 14 amino acids. The V end was cut by 6 bases, the J end by 3 bases, with 11 bases between. Germline CDR1 is MNHNY and CDR2 is SVGAGI (reference sequence).

V and J are TRBV27 and TRBJ2-3, with TRBD2 as a possible D gene (6 bases). Germline CDR1 MNHEY, CDR2 SMNVEV (reference sequence). The CDR3 covers 15 residues. V lost 2 bases and J lost 3, with 12 bases in between. CDR3 nucleotides: TGTGCCAGCAGTTTAAACGGGAGAGGAACAGATACGCAGTATTTT. This codes for CASSLNGRGTDTQYF.